Listed below are T cell receptor beta chains from one sample, sequenced in a study of blood T cell repertoires in COVID-19. Measured with immunoSEQ multiplex PCR; TCRdb has only the in-frame clones, and not every one. The repertoire holds 430,000 or so clones, roughly 90% seen once, with approximately 1.8% in the top ten. Sequencing input: PBMCs or T cells enriched from blood (not recorded which). The receptors stem from a woman between 35 and 50 years old who had recovered from COVID-19. Both conserved end residues are part of each CDR3. A D gene is named only where the DNA matches it firmly. Clone size is stated in some rows and not others, as once, few, many or a class when expanded.

j_call	d_call	clone_size	v_call	cdr3_aa	cdr3_nt
TRBJ2-1	TRBD2	NA	TRBV4-1	CASSQDGGTTYNEQFF	TGCGCCAGCAGCCAAGATGGGGGGACTACCTACAATGAGCAGTTCTTC
TRBJ2-5	NA	NA	TRBV20-1	CSASYGREETQYF	TGCAGTGCTAGTTACGGCAGGGAAGAGACCCAGTACTTC
TRBJ1-1	NA	NA	TRBV5-1	CASSLGSGYTEAFF	TGCGCCAGCAGCTTGGGAAGCGGATACACTGAAGCTTTCTTT
TRBJ1-4	TRBD1	NA	TRBV9	CASSATAGQGHEKLFF	TGTGCCAGCAGCGCGACGGCGGGACAGGGACATGAAAAACTGTTTTTT
TRBJ2-2	TRBD1	NA	TRBV7-9	CASRPKLDRGANTGELFF	TGTGCCAGCAGACCTAAACTAGACAGGGGGGCGAACACCGGGGAGCTGTTTTTT
TRBJ1-2	NA	NA	TRBV6-5	CASSTNWYGYTF	TGTGCCAGCAGTACGAACTGGTATGGCTACACCTTC
TRBJ2-3	TRBD1	NA	TRBV9	CASSKGTGGHTVGDTQYF	TGTGCCAGCAGCAAAGGGACAGGGGGCCACACAGTAGGAGATACGCAGTATTTT
TRBJ2-7	NA	NA	TRBV9	CASSAQQDGYEQYF	TGTGCCAGCAGCGCGCAACAGGACGGCTACGAGCAGTACTTC
TRBJ2-7	NA	NA	TRBV13	CASSATGRYEQYF	TGTGCCAGCAGCGCGACAGGGAGGTACGAGCAGTACTTC
TRBJ1-6	NA	NA	TRBV6-4	CASSRGGDSPLHF	TGTGCCAGCTCCCGGGGAGGGGATTCACCCCTCCACTTT
TRBJ1-2	NA	NA	TRBV12-5	CASGLLSAGDYGYTF	TGTGCTAGTGGTTTGCTCTCGGCGGGGGACTATGGCTACACCTTC
TRBJ2-7	TRBD2	NA	TRBV5-5	CASSLTSGSSYEQYF	TGTGCCAGCAGCTTGACTAGCGGGAGCTCCTACGAGCAGTACTTC
TRBJ1-2	NA	once	TRBV12-5	CASGLVIGSPNYGYTF	TGTGCTAGTGGTTTGGTAATCGGGTCACCTAACTATGGCTACACCTTC
TRBJ2-7	NA	NA	TRBV4-1	CASSLTPGLIGYEQYF	TGCGCCAGCAGCCTAACACCGGGACTGATCGGCTACGAGCAGTACTTC
TRBJ2-2	NA	NA	TRBV9	CASSPFGGNTGELFF	TGTGCCAGCAGCCCTTTCGGGGGGAACACCGGGGAGCTGTTTTTT
TRBJ2-3	NA	NA	TRBV7-2	CASSFGGRNADTQYF	TGTGCCAGCAGCTTTGGAGGGAGAAACGCAGATACGCAGTATTTT
TRBJ2-1	TRBD2	once	TRBV9	CASSVVAGAPNEQFF	TGTGCCAGCAGCGTAGTAGCGGGAGCCCCTAATGAGCAGTTCTTC
TRBJ1-2	NA	NA	TRBV12-3/TRBV12-4	CASSSSYGYTF	TGTGCCAGCAGTTCCAGTTATGGCTACACCTTC
TRBJ2-1	NA	NA	TRBV29-1	CSVNAHGGGSYNEQFF	TGCAGCGTAAATGCCCACGGCGGAGGCTCCTACAATGAGCAGTTCTTC
TRBJ1-5	TRBD1	NA	TRBV4-1	CATSGQAGNQPQHF	TGCGCCACCTCGGGACAGGCAGGGAATCAGCCCCAGCATTTT
TRBJ2-3	TRBD2	once	TRBV7-2	CASSFWTSGRTDTQYF	TGTGCCAGCAGCTTCTGGACTAGCGGGAGAACAGATACGCAGTATTTT
TRBJ1-4	TRBD1	NA	TRBV19	CASSMLGQSAGGREKLFF	TGTGCCAGTAGTATGTTGGGACAGTCAGCAGGAGGGCGTGAAAAACTGTTTTTT
TRBJ2-7	NA	NA	TRBV6-5	CASSYSDSGVYEQYF	TGTGCCAGCAGTTACTCGGACTCCGGAGTCTACGAGCAGTACTTC
TRBJ1-1	NA	NA	TRBV4-3	CASSQKGSGFTEAFF	TGCGCCAGCAGCCAAAAAGGGTCAGGGTTCACTGAAGCTTTCTTT
TRBJ1-3	NA	NA	TRBV7-7	CASSSPTTLLGNTIYF	TGTGCCAGCAGCTCCCCGACGACACTCCTGGGAAACACCATATATTTT
TRBJ2-3	NA	NA	TRBV5-1	CASSRDRGGGTDTQYF	TGCGCCAGCAGCCGCGACAGAGGTGGGGGCACAGATACGCAGTATTTT
TRBJ2-7	TRBD2	NA	TRBV5-4	CASSPFSGAGFSYEQYF	TGTGCCAGCAGCCCCTTTTCGGGAGCGGGATTTTCCTACGAGCAGTACTTC
TRBJ1-5	NA	few	TRBV5-4	CASSLAGASGNQPQHF	TGTGCCAGCAGCTTGGCAGGGGCCAGCGGCAATCAGCCCCAGCATTTT
TRBJ1-4	NA	NA	TRBV7-9	CASSSTAFNEKLFF	TGTGCCAGCAGTTCGACTGCTTTTAATGAAAAACTGTTTTTT
TRBJ1-2	NA	NA	TRBV13	CASSLGRFVQSHGYTF	TGTGCCAGCAGCTTAGGGCGCTTTGTACAGTCCCATGGCTACACCTTC
TRBJ1-2	NA	once	TRBV2	CASSPGQLYGYTF	TGTGCCAGCAGCCCCGGACAGCTATATGGCTACACCTTC
TRBJ1-2	NA	NA	TRBV11-2	CASSLEAGQRPNYGYTF	TGTGCCAGCAGCTTAGAGGCCGGACAGAGACCTAACTATGGCTACACCTTC
TRBJ1-3	NA	NA	TRBV19	CASSMAGGNTIYF	TGTGCCAGTAGTATGGCGGGGGGAAACACCATATATTTT
TRBJ2-7	TRBD2	NA	TRBV4-3	CASSQDGPTSGASYEQYF	TGCGCCAGCAGCCAAGATGGCCCCACTAGCGGGGCGAGCTACGAGCAGTACTTC
TRBJ1-1	NA	NA	TRBV7-2	CASSLIEDTEAFF	TGTGCCAGCAGCTTAATAGAGGACACTGAAGCTTTCTTT
TRBJ1-4	NA	NA	TRBV20-1	CSASQSGGFSRTATNEKLFF	TGCAGTGCTAGTCAATCGGGGGGCTTCAGTAGGACGGCAACTAATGAAAAACTGTTTTTT
TRBJ1-2	NA	NA	TRBV27	CASSLSPLLGPYGYTF	TGTGCCAGCAGTTTATCGCCCTTATTGGGCCCTTATGGCTACACCTTC
TRBJ2-5	TRBD2	NA	TRBV7-9	CASSPLARSETQYF	TGTGCCAGCAGCCCACTAGCGCGGTCCGAGACCCAGTACTTC
TRBJ1-2	TRBD1	NA	TRBV7-9	CASSQITGGAGYTF	TGTGCCAGCAGTCAAATTACAGGGGGCGCTGGCTACACCTTC
TRBJ2-7	NA	NA	TRBV6-1	CASSGPKRPGGAHEQYF	TGTGCCAGCAGTGGCCCAAAGCGGCCCGGAGGAGCTCACGAGCAGTACTTC
TRBJ1-2	NA	NA	TRBV6-5	CASSYSLQGQDYGYTF	TGTGCCAGCAGTTACTCGCTTCAGGGCCAGGACTATGGCTACACCTTC
TRBJ1-5	TRBD1	NA	TRBV24-1	CATSDRTGQPQHF	TGTGCCACCAGTGATCGGACAGGGCAGCCCCAGCATTTT
TRBJ1-2	TRBD1	NA	TRBV27	CASSPGQGIGGYTF	TGTGCCAGCAGCCCGGGACAGGGGATAGGTGGCTACACCTTC
TRBJ1-4	TRBD1	NA	TRBV7-9	CASSSRGPTNEKLFF	TGTGCCAGCAGCTCCAGGGGGCCGACTAATGAAAAACTGTTTTTT
TRBJ2-7	TRBD2	NA	TRBV7-9	CASSLSTSGTYEQYF	TGTGCCAGCAGCTTATCTACTAGCGGGACCTACGAGCAGTACTTC
TRBJ1-1	NA	NA	TRBV28	CASSFTVNTEAFF	TGTGCCAGCAGTTTTACAGTAAACACTGAAGCTTTCTTT
TRBJ1-2	NA	NA	TRBV7-9	CASSLGLFYGYTF	TGTGCCAGCAGCTTAGGGCTGTTCTATGGCTACACCTTC
TRBJ1-2	TRBD1	NA	TRBV6-5	CASRDRGRKDYGYTF	TGTGCCAGCCGGGACAGGGGGCGCAAAGACTATGGCTACACCTTC
TRBJ1-3	NA	NA	TRBV15	CATSRDNPGPSGNTIYF	TGTGCCACCAGCAGAGATAATCCAGGGCCCTCTGGAAACACCATATATTTT
TRBJ2-2	NA	NA	TRBV4-1	CASSQSRGRTGELFF	TGCGCCAGCAGCCAATCTCGCGGTCGCACCGGGGAGCTGTTTTTT
TRBJ1-1	NA	NA	TRBV5-5	CASSLAEWGNTEAFF	TGTGCCAGCAGCTTGGCCGAGTGGGGCAACACTGAAGCTTTCTTT
TRBJ2-1	TRBD2	few	TRBV29-1	CSVMGLAASYNEQFF	TGCAGCGTTATGGGACTAGCGGCCTCCTACAATGAGCAGTTCTTC
TRBJ2-1	NA	NA	TRBV19	CASSILPPGAEGNEQFF	TGTGCCAGTAGTATCCTCCCCCCAGGGGCGGAAGGGAATGAGCAGTTCTTC
TRBJ1-2	TRBD1	few	TRBV12-3/TRBV12-4	CASSLNRGYGYTF	TGTGCCAGCAGTTTAAACAGGGGCTATGGCTACACCTTC
TRBJ1-1	NA	NA	TRBV4-3	CASSQDGQNTEAFF	TGCGCCAGCAGCCAAGATGGGCAAAACACTGAAGCTTTCTTT
TRBJ1-2	NA	once	TRBV4-3	CASSQDGQSYLGYTF	TGCGCCAGCAGCCAAGATGGACAGTCGTATCTTGGCTACACCTTC
TRBJ2-7	TRBD1	NA	TRBV9	CASSFRQGYEQYF	TGTGCCAGCAGCTTCAGACAGGGCTACGAGCAGTACTTC
TRBJ1-5	NA	NA	TRBV15	CATSMGRQGGNQPQHF	TGTGCCACCAGCATGGGGCGGCAGGGCGGAAATCAGCCCCAGCATTTT
TRBJ2-7	NA	once	TRBV9	CASSVGGQYYEQYF	TGTGCCAGCAGCGTAGGCGGACAATACTACGAGCAGTACTTC